This T cell receptor beta chain was identified in a study of immune cell composition in non-small cell lung cancer. About the study: Histologic subtype was mainly adenocarcinoma or squamous cell carcinoma. Study-wide points: It was not proven that tumour-reactive clones equal dominant tumour-associated clones. TIL tumour reactivity correlated with maximal tumour-associated clone frequency in adenocarcinoma.

Of note for this clone: The antigen is undetermined.

Data came from immunoSEQ multiplex PCR; TCRdb stores just in-frame clones and leaves some out. The sample carries about 8,300 clones, roughly 80% recorded once. Frozen unsorted single-cell suspensions supplied the genomic DNA. The sequence came from a human donor with non-small cell lung cancer. The sample taken for sequencing was lung tumor tissue.

This CDR3 reads CASSRGTDYEQYF. CDR3 DNA: TGTGCCAGCAGCCGAGGGACAGATTACGAGCAGTACTTC. V usage is TRBV7-8 and J usage is TRBJ2-7; 7 bases fit TRBD1. Germline-derived CDR1 and CDR2 are SGHVS and FQNEAQ. V dropped 5 bases and J dropped 4; count of bases not matched to a gene: 5. The CDR3 covers 13 residues.